Listed here are 24 T cell receptor beta chains from one sample, sequenced in a study of cytomegalovirus exposure and HLA in healthy donors. The study ran its PCR with 60 Vbeta and 13 Jbeta primers. Libraries were prepared by immunoSEQ multiplex PCR; TCRdb keeps only in-frame clonotypes and omits some of them. This table has 200,000 to 250,000 clones, over 80% appearing once. Sequenced sample: PBMCs. All receptors come from a boy younger than 10 in good health and CMV-seronegative.

The chain employs TRBV27 and TRBJ1-5; 9 bases are a match to TRBD1. Trimming took 3 bases from V and 7 from J; bases not matched to a gene: 4. Germline V gives CDR1 MNHEY, CDR2 SMNVEV (reference sequence). The CDR3 spans 14 residues. CDR3 in DNA: TGTGCCAGCAGTTTCGGGACAGGGAGCCAGCCCCAGCATTTT. This encodes CASSFGTGSQPQHF.

The chain recombines TRBV4-1 with TRBJ1-5; 8 bases are shared with TRBD1. The germline V gene encodes CDR1 MGHRA and CDR2 YSYEKL. This CDR3 has 16 amino acids. V lost 0 bases to trimming and J lost 8 bases; unmatched junction nucleotides: 9. The CDR3 region is CASSQDLTGGYKPQHF. For the CDR3, the DNA is TGCGCCAGCAGCCAAGATTTAACAGGGGGTTACAAGCCCCAGCATTTT.

V usage is TRBV7-9 and J usage is TRBJ1-1; D gene unclear. Trimming took 1 base from V and 1 from J, leaving 4 bases between them. Germline lookup yields CDR1 SEHNR and CDR2 FQNEAQ (reference sequence). This CDR3 is 13 amino acids long. The CDR3 sequence is CASSLDQNTEAFF. DNA of the CDR3: TGTGCCAGCAGCTTAGATCAGAACACTGAAGCTTTCTTT.

The chain recombines TRBV27 with TRBJ2-1; 7 bases agree with TRBD2. Germline trimming cut 3 bases from V and 8 bases from J; bases unmatched to any gene: 7. The germline V gene encodes CDR1 MNHEY and CDR2 SMNVEV (reference sequence). CDR3 size: 14 residues. The CDR3 nucleotides read TGTGCCAGCAGTTTTGGGAGGGGAGCGTATGAGCAGTTCTTC. Its protein product is CASSFGRGAYEQFF.

The genes are TRBV2 and TRBJ2-1, with 10 bases that match TRBD2. CDR1 is SNHLY and CDR2 is FYNNEI in the germline V gene. The V gene end was trimmed by 7 bases and the J gene end by 4 bases; junction bases not matched to a gene: 10. The CDR3 is 16 residues long. CDR3 region: CASIGEREGRYNEQFF. The CDR3 nucleotides read TGTGCCAGCATAGGGGAGCGGGAGGGCCGATACAATGAGCAGTTCTTC.

The chain carries TRBV7-9 and TRBJ1-3; possibly TRBD1 for D (6 bases). V was cut by 4 bases and J by 11 bases, with 21 bases left in between. Germline-derived CDR1 and CDR2 are SEHNR and FQNEAQ (reference sequence). The CDR3 sequence is 15 residues long. CDR3 in DNA: TGTGCCAGCAGCTCCGCGACAGGAGGTCGTGACGCCATATATTTT. Protein sequence: CASSSATGGRDAIYF.

This CDR3 is CASSFRGASYNEQFF. The CDR3 region has the DNA TGTGCCAGCAGTTTTCGGGGGGCAAGTTACAATGAGCAGTTCTTC. This chain links TRBV28 with TRBJ2-1; tentatively, D is TRBD2 (7 bases). The CDR3 spans 15 residues. V was trimmed by 3 bases and J by 4 bases, leaving 13 bases between them. The V gene's germline CDR1 is MDHEN and CDR2 SYDVKM.

The J gene is TRBJ2-1, the V gene TRBV7-2, with 11 positions matching TRBD2. CDR3 length: 15 amino acids. V lost 5 bases to trimming and J lost 5 bases; unmatched junction nucleotides: 5. Per the germline V gene, CDR1 is SGHTA and CDR2 is FQGNSA. CDR3 nucleotide sequence: TGTGCCAGCAGCCGGTCGGGACTAGCGGACAATGAGCAGTTCTTC. This translates into CASSRSGLADNEQFF. Full variable domain (rest looked up from reference TRBV7-2 and TRBJ2-1): GAGVSQSPSNKVTEKGKDVELRCDPISGHTALYWYRQSLGQGLEFLIYFQGNSAPDKSGLPSDRFSAERTGGSVSTLTIQRTQQEDSAVYLCASSRSGLADNEQFFGPGTRLTVL.

The gene calls are TRBV7-9 and TRBJ2-5; 14 bases match TRBD2. The CDR3 totals 17 residues. Trimming cost V 3 bases and J 6 bases; bases outside gene matches: 9. Germline CDR1 reads SEHNR; CDR2 reads FQNEAQ (reference sequence). The CDR3 nucleotides read TGTGCCAGCAGCTTCACCGGGACTAGCGGGAGTTTGAAGACCCAGTACTTC. Amino acids: CASSFTGTSGSLKTQYF.

The rearrangement uses TRBV15 and TRBJ2-1, with D perhaps TRBD2 (5 bases). V was cut by 8 bases and J by 7 bases, with 18 bases left in between. Germline-derived CDR1 and CDR2 are LNHNV and YYDKDF (reference sequence). This CDR3 is 14 amino acids long. CDR3 sequence reads: CATGVDYHGNEQFF. As DNA, the CDR3 is TGTGCCACCGGGGTCGACTACCATGGGAATGAGCAGTTCTTC. Complete variable domain (other parts from reference TRBV15 and TRBJ2-1): DAMVIQNPRYQVTQFGKPVTLSCSQTLNHNVMYWYQQKSSQAPKLLFHYYDKDFNNEADTPDNFQSRRPNTSFCFLDIRSPGLGDTAMYLCATGVDYHGNEQFFGPGTRLTVL.

This clone appeared a single time. The chain joins TRBV5-5 to TRBJ2-1; 8 nucleotides align to TRBD2. V was pared by 6 bases and J by 3 bases, with 2 bases of the junction left unmatched. Germline V CDR1 and CDR2: SGHKS, YYEKEE (reference sequence). This CDR3 has 13 residues. This chain's CDR3 is CASTLAGYNEQFF. CDR3 nucleotide sequence: TGTGCCAGCACCCTAGCGGGCTACAATGAGCAGTTCTTC.

The chain couples TRBV18 to TRBJ2-1, with 9 nucleotides matching TRBD2. The CDR3 consists of 16 residues. CDR1 is KGHSH, CDR2 LQKENI, per germline. V trimming: 1 base; J trimming: 0 bases; junction bases outside the gene matches: 1. This chain's CDR3 is CASSPLSGSSYNEQFF. The CDR3 bases are TGTGCCAGCTCACCACTTAGCGGGAGCTCCTACAATGAGCAGTTCTTC.

The chain employs TRBV30 and TRBJ2-1, with TRBD2 identical over 9 bases. The CDR3 has 16 residues. Unmatched junction bases numbered 10, after V lost 2 bases and J lost 5 bases. Per the germline V gene, CDR1 is GTSNPN and CDR2 is SVGIG (reference sequence). The DNA of the CDR3 is TGTGCCTGGAGTTTCTGGAGACTAGCGGACAACAATGAGCAGTTCTTC. It codes for CAWSFWRLADNNEQFF. The variable domain in full, completed from reference TRBV30 and TRBJ2-1, reads SQTIHQWPATLVQPVGSPLSLECTVEGTSNPNLYWYRQAAGRGLQLLFYSVGIGQISSEVPQNLSASRPQDRQFILSSKKLLLSDSGFYLCAWSFWRLADNNEQFFGPGTRLTVL.

V is TRBV6-5 and J is TRBJ2-7, with TRBD2 matching over 7 bases. CDR1 MNHEY and CDR2 SVGAGI come from the germline V gene. Trimming cost V 0 bases and J 2 bases; bases outside gene matches: 4. The CDR3 is 15 residues long. The CDR3 region has the DNA TGTGCCAGCAGTTACTCGGCTAGCGGTGCCTACGAGCAGTACTTC. Amino acids: CASSYSASGAYEQYF.

The chain combines TRBV29-1 with TRBJ2-2; 9 nucleotides align to TRBD1. CDR1 is SQVTM, CDR2 ANQGSEA, per germline. J lost 7 bases, V lost 7 bases, and 4 bases had no gene match. This CDR3 has 12 residues. The CDR3 sequence is CSGTGAVGELFF. The CDR3 coding sequence is TGCAGCGGGACAGGGGCCGTCGGGGAGCTGTTTTTT.

The gene calls are TRBV25-1 and TRBJ1-2, with D uncertain. Trimming left V 3 bases short and J 5 bases short, with 13 bases between. The CDR3 consists of 14 residues. The germline V gene encodes CDR1 MGHDK and CDR2 SYGVNS. In nucleotides, the CDR3 is TGTGCCAGCAGTGATCTTTTCCCACTATATGGCTACACCTTC. Its protein is CASSDLFPLYGYTF.

This clone was found a few times. The V gene is TRBV2, the J gene TRBJ2-2, with a possible D match to TRBD2 (6 bases). CDR3 length: 18 amino acids. Germline CDR1 SNHLY, CDR2 FYNNEI. V shed 5 bases and J shed 5 bases, with 24 bases lying between them. As DNA, the CDR3 is TGTGCCAGCAGTAACCAGGGACTTACGACCCGGAGGACCGGGGAGCTGTTTTTT. This translates into CASSNQGLTTRRTGELFF. Variable domain in full (rest from reference TRBV2 and TRBJ2-2): EPEVTQTPSHQVTQMGQEVILRCVPISNHLYFYWYRQILGQKVEFLVSFYNNEISEKSEIFDDQFSVERPDGSNFTLKIRSTKLEDSAMYFCASSNQGLTTRRTGELFFGEGSRLTVL.

The chain couples TRBV7-3 to TRBJ1-6; 11 bases align to TRBD1. The trim removed 5 bases at V and 9 bases at J, leaving 3 bases unmatched. Germline loops: CDR1 SGHTA, CDR2 FQGTGA. This CDR3 has 14 amino acids. The CDR3 here is CASSRDRGSSPLHF. Here the CDR3 DNA reads TGTGCCAGCAGCAGGGACAGGGGGAGTTCACCCCTCCACTTT.

This clone appeared a few times. The J gene is TRBJ1-1, the V gene TRBV27; D remains ambiguous. In germline, CDR1 is MNHEY, CDR2 SMNVEV (reference sequence). The length of the CDR3 is 14 residues. The V gene lost 4 bases and the J gene lost 0 bases, with 9 bases spanning the gap. Here the CDR3 DNA reads TGTGCCAGCAGTTCACACCTCATGAACACTGAAGCTTTCTTT. It is translated as CASSSHLMNTEAFF.

This clone occurred once. This chain joins TRBV7-9 and TRBJ2-1, with 11 bases aligning to TRBD2. Germline CDR1 SEHNR, CDR2 FQNEAQ (reference sequence). The V segment lost 3 bases and the J segment 2 bases; nucleotides outside the gene matches: 12. The CDR3 spans 19 residues. The CDR3, as DNA: TGTGCCAGCAGCTTCCCGGGACTAGCGGTGAGAGGGGCCTACAATGAGCAGTTCTTC. This encodes CASSFPGLAVRGAYNEQFF.

V gene TRBV9 combines with J gene TRBJ2-7, with 11 bases that match TRBD2. The CDR3 runs 14 residues. V was clipped by 3 bases and J by 5 bases; unmatched bases: 4. In germline, CDR1 is SGDLS, CDR2 YYNGEE. CDR3 protein: CASSGGTSGNEQYF. The CDR3 DNA follows: TGTGCCAGCAGCGGGGGGACTAGCGGAAACGAGCAGTACTTC.

The rearrangement joins TRBV11-2 to TRBJ1-4, with TRBD1 matching 8 bases. The CDR3 is 14 amino acids. V gave up 5 bases and J gave up 8 bases; unmatched junction bases: 7. CDR1 and CDR2 (germline): SGHAT, FQNNGV. CDR3 protein: CASSRDRSWEKLFF. The CDR3 DNA reads TGTGCCAGCAGCCGGGACAGGTCTTGGGAAAAACTGTTTTTT.

The chain is built from TRBV30 and TRBJ2-7; 8 nucleotides line up with TRBD1. Germline CDR1 and CDR2: GTSNPN and SVGIG (reference sequence). The CDR3 length is 12 residues. V gave up 3 bases and J gave up 2 bases; unmatched junction bases: 0. This chain's CDR3 is CAWSRGPYEQYF. CDR3 DNA: TGTGCCTGGAGCAGGGGGCCCTACGAGCAGTACTTC.

The chain employs TRBV5-1 and TRBJ2-3; D not certain. V was trimmed by 0 bases and J by 1 base, leaving 6 bases between them. The CDR3 runs 14 residues. CDR1 SGHRS and CDR2 YFSETQ come from the germline V gene. CDR3 coding DNA: TGCGCCAGCAGCTTGGGTAGTCGCACAGATACGCAGTATTTT. Translation: CASSLGSRTDTQYF.